These 11 T cell receptor beta chains were all obtained from the same sample, sequenced in a study of chemoradiotherapy in HPV16-positive cancers. The method was immunoSEQ multiplex PCR; TCRdb's version includes in-frame clones alone and lacks a portion of them. This sample has over 10,000 clones, with 76% found just once. Sample collection was performed from a patient who underwent chemoradiotherapy. These receptors were collected from a human donor with HPV-associated anogenital cancer.

The chain employs TRBV2 and TRBJ2-5, with D possibly being TRBD1 (5 bases). Trimming removed 9 bases from V and 5 bases from J, with 13 bases in between. This CDR3 is built from 12 residues. Germline V gene sequence: CDR1 SNHLY, CDR2 FYNNEI. CDR3 DNA sequence: TGTGCCAGTCGCCAGGGTCGGGAGACCCAGTACTTC. It codes for CASRQGRETQYF.

CDR3 sequence: CASSLEGGGQGAPEAFF. DNA for the CDR3: TGTGCCAGCAGCTTAGAGGGAGGGGGACAGGGGGCGCCTGAAGCTTTCTTT. This chain uses TRBV7-2 with TRBJ1-1; 12 bases map to TRBD1. This CDR3 region has 17 residues. V gave up 1 base and J gave up 6 bases; unmatched junction bases: 9. Germline V CDR1 and CDR2: SGHTA, FQGNSA.

J is TRBJ2-1 and V is TRBV30, with 14 bases matching TRBD2. Germline V gene lookup returns CDR1 GTSNPN and CDR2 SVGIG (reference sequence). Losses at the gene ends were 2 bases for V and 3 bases for J; bases not matched to a gene: 6. CDR3 length: 17 residues. Here the CDR3 reads CAWSTRLAGGFYNEQFF. CDR3 bases: TGTGCCTGGAGTACTAGACTAGCGGGGGGGTTCTACAATGAGCAGTTCTTC. The full variable domain, its missing parts supplied by reference TRBV30 and TRBJ2-1, is SQTIHQWPATLVQPVGSPLSLECTVEGTSNPNLYWYRQAAGRGLQLLFYSVGIGQISSEVPQNLSASRPQDRQFILSSKKLLLSDSGFYLCAWSTRLAGGFYNEQFFGPGTRLTVL.

J is TRBJ2-3 and V is TRBV7-9; a weak D match, TRBD1 (5 bases). The CDR3 has 15 residues. Germline CDR1 and CDR2: SEHNR and FQNEAQ (reference sequence). The V end lost 4 bases, the J end lost 4 bases, and 15 bases lay between the germline ends. CDR3 coding DNA: TGTGCCAGCAGCTCCCTTGGACAATCGGCAGATACGCAGTATTTT. This translates into CASSSLGQSADTQYF.

The V call is TRBV6-5, the J call TRBJ2-7; 9 nucleotides align to TRBD2. CDR3 size: 14 residues. Germline lookup yields CDR1 MNHEY and CDR2 SVGAGI. J was trimmed by 4 bases and V by 5 bases; bases with no gene match: 6. For the CDR3, the DNA is TGTGCCAGCAGTCCCGGGACTAGCACGTACGAGCAGTACTTC. Amino acids: CASSPGTSTYEQYF.

The table lists this clone with a few counts. The chain has TRBV7-8 and TRBJ1-1; D possibly corresponds to TRBD1 (6 bases). V was trimmed by 3 bases and J by 1 base, leaving 6 bases between them. This CDR3 is 13 amino acids long. Germline CDR1 reads SGHVS; CDR2 reads FQNEAQ. The CDR3, as DNA: TGTGCCAGCAGCTTGACAGGGAACACTGAAGCTTTCTTT. Amino acids: CASSLTGNTEAFF.

This chain links TRBV7-3 with TRBJ1-1; D ambiguous. CDR3 length equals 12 residues. Trimming pared 4 bases from V and 8 bases from J, leaving 11 bases between. Germline CDR1 reads SGHTA; CDR2 reads FQGTGA. CDR3 region: CASSSPGAEAFF. CDR3 in DNA: TGTGCCAGCAGCTCTCCGGGAGCCGAAGCTTTCTTT.

This chain connects TRBV19 to TRBJ1-1; the D gene is possibly TRBD1 (5 bases). This CDR3 is 16 amino acids long. Germline V CDR1 and CDR2: LNHDA, SQIVND (reference sequence). Between the trimmed V and J ends, which lost 5 bases and 1 base, there was a span of 17 bases. The CDR3 reads CASSGGLPTPNTEAFF. CDR3 bases: TGTGCCAGTAGTGGGGGGTTACCGACCCCGAACACTGAAGCTTTCTTT.

Details on this clone: The junction departs from the called germline gene at one end, perhaps through a read error. This chain connects TRBV7-7 to TRBJ2-1, with D possibly being TRBD1 (5 bases). The CDR3 spans 13 residues. Per germline, CDR1 SSHAT and CDR2 FNYEAQ (reference sequence). The DNA of the CDR3 is TGTGCTAGCAGCTTAGACAGTTACAATGAGCAGTTCTTC. Amino acid sequence: CASSLDSYNEQFF.

The V call is TRBV9, the J call TRBJ1-2; no clear D. The CDR3 consists of 13 residues. The germline gives CDR1 SGDLS, CDR2 YYNGEE. Between the trimmed V and J ends, which lost 4 bases and 2 bases, there was a span of 9 bases. The CDR3 DNA reads as TGTGCCAGCAGCCTCCGGGAAAACTATGGCTACACCTTC. Translating it yields CASSLRENYGYTF. Full variable domain (rest looked up from reference TRBV9 and TRBJ1-2): DSGVTQTPKHLITATGQRVTLRCSPRSGDLSVYWYQQSLDQGLQFLIQYYNGEERAKGNILERFSAQQFPDLHSELNLSSLELGDSALYFCASSLRENYGYTFGSGTRLTVV.

V usage is TRBV18 and J usage is TRBJ2-7; 9 bases align to TRBD1. This CDR3 region has 17 residues. V shed 3 bases and J 3 bases; nucleotides not matched to a gene: 12. From germline, CDR1 is KGHSH and CDR2 LQKENI. For the CDR3, the DNA is TGTGCCAGCTCACCTCCTCGCCCCGGGACAGGGAGCTACGAGCAGTACTTC. This sequence encodes CASSPPRPGTGSYEQYF. Variable domain in full (rest from reference TRBV18 and TRBJ2-7): NAGVMQNPRHLVRRRGQEARLRCSPMKGHSHVYWYRQLPEEGLKFMVYLQKENIIDESGMPKERFSAEFPKEGPSILRIQQVVRGDSAAYFCASSPPRPGTGSYEQYFGPGTRLTVT.